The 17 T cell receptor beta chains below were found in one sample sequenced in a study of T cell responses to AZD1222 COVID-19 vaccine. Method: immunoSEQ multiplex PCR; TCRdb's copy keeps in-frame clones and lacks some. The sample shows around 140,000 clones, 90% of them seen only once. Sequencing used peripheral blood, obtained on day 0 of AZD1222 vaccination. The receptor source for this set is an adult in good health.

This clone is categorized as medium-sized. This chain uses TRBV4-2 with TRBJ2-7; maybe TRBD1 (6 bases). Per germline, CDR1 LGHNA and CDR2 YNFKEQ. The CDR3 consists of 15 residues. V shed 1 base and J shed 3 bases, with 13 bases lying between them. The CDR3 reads CASSQGGSDSYEQYF. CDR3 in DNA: TGTGCCAGCAGCCAAGGGGGGTCGGACAGCTACGAGCAGTACTTC.

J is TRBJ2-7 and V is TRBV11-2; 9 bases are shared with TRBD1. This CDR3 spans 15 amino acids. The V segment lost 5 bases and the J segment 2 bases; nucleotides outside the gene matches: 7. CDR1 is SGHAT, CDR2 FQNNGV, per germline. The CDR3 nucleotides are TGTGCCAGCAGCCCTAGGACAGGGGCCCCCTACGAGCAGTACTTC. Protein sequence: CASSPRTGAPYEQYF. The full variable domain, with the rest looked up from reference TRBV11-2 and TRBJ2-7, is EAGVAQSPRYKIIEKRQSVAFWCNPISGHATLYWYQQILGQGPKLLIQFQNNGVVDDSQLPKDRFSAERLKGVDSTLKIQPAKLEDSAVYLCASSPRTGAPYEQYFGPGTRLTVT.

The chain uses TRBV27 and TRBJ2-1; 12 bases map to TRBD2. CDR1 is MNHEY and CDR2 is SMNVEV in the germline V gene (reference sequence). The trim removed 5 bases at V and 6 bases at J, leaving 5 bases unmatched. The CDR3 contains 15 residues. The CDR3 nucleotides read TGTGCCAGCAGTCCTCTAGCGGGGGGGCGCAATGAGCAGTTCTTC. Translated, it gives CASSPLAGGRNEQFF.

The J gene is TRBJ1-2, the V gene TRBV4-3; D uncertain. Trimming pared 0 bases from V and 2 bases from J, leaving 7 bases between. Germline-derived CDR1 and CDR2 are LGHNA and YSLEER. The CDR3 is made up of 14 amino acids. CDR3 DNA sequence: TGCGCCAGCAGCCAAGAGGGATACAACTATGGCTACACCTTC. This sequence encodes CASSQEGYNYGYTF.

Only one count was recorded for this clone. CDR3 sequence (DNA): TGTGCCAGCAGCCCTTCCTTAGATACGCAGTATTTT. Amino acids: CASSPSLDTQYF. The chain combines TRBV7-2 with TRBJ2-3, with D uncertain. The germline V gene encodes CDR1 SGHTA and CDR2 FQGNSA. V was trimmed by 5 bases and J by 5 bases, leaving 8 bases between them. This CDR3 comprises 12 residues.

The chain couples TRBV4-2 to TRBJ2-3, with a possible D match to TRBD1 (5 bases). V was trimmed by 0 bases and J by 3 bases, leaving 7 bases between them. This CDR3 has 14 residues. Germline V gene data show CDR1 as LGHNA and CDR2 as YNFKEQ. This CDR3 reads CASSQEKGTDTQYF. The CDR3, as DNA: TGTGCCAGCAGCCAAGAGAAGGGGACAGATACGCAGTATTTT.

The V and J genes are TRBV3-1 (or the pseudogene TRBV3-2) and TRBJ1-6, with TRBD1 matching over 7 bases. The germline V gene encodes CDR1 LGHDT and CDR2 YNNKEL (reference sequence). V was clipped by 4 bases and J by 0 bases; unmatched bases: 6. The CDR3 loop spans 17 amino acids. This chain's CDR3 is CASSPPRGSSYNSPLHF. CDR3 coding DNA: TGTGCCAGCAGCCCACCCAGGGGGAGCTCCTATAATTCACCCCTCCACTTT.

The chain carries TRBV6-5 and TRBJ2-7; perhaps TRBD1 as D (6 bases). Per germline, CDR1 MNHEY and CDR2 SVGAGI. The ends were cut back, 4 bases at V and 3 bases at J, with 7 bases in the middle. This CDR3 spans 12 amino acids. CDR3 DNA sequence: TGTGCCAGCAGTTCGGACAGCTACGAGCAGTACTTC. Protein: CASSSDSYEQYF.

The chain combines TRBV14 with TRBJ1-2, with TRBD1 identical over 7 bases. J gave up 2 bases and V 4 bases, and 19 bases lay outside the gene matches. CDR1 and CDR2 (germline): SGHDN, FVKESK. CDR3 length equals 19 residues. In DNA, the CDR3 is TGTGCCAGCAGCCTAGATCCTATCCTCCCAGGGGGAGCCAACTATGGCTACACCTTC. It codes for CASSLDPILPGGANYGYTF.

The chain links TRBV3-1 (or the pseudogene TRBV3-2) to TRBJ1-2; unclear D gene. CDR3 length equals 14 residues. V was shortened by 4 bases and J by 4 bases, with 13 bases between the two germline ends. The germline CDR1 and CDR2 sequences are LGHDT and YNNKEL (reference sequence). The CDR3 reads CASSPSSMSYGYTF. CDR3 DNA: TGTGCCAGCAGCCCCAGTAGTATGTCCTATGGCTACACCTTC.

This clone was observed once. CDR3 coding DNA: TGTGCCAGCAGTGAGAGGGGCAGGAGCTCAACTAATGAAAAACTGTTTTTT. Its translation is CASSERGRSSTNEKLFF. This chain links TRBV2 with TRBJ1-4; a possible D gene is TRBD1 (5 bases). Trimming removed 3 bases from V and 0 bases from J, with 14 bases in between. The V gene's germline CDR1 is SNHLY and CDR2 FYNNEI. The CDR3 runs 17 residues.

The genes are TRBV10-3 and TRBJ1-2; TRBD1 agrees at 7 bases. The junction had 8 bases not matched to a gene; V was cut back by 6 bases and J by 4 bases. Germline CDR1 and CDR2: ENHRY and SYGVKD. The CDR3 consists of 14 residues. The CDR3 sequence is CAIRTDRVAYGYTF. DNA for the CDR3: TGTGCCATCAGAACCGACAGGGTGGCCTATGGCTACACCTTC.

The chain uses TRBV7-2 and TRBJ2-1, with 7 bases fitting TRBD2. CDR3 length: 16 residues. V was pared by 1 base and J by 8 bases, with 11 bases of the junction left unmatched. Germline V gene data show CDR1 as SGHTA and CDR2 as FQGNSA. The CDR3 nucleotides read TGTGCCAGCAGCTTAGACGGCGGGGGAAGACGTCATGAGCAGTTCTTC. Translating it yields CASSLDGGGRRHEQFF.

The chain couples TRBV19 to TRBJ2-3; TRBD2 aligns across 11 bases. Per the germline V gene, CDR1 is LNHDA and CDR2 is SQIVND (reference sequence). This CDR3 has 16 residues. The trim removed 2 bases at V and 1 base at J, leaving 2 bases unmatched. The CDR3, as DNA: TGTGCCAGTAGTATAACGACTAGCGGGGGCACAGATACGCAGTATTTT. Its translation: CASSITTSGGTDTQYF.

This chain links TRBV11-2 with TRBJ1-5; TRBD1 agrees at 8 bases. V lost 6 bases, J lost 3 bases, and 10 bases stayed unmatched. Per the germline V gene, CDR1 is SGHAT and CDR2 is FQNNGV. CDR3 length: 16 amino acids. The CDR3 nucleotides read TGTGCCAGCAGTCAATCCGGGACAGGACCCAATCAGCCCCAGCATTTT. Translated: CASSQSGTGPNQPQHF.

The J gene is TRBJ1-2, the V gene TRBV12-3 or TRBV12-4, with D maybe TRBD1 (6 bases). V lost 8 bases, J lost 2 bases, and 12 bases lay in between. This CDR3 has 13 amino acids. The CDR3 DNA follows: TGTGCCAGCGTTAGGGGGGGAAACTATGGCTACACCTTC. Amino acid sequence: CASVRGGNYGYTF.

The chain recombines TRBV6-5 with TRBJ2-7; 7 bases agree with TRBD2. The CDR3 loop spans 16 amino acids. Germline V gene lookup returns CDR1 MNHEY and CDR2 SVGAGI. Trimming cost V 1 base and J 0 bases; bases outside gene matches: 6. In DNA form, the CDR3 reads TGTGCCAGCAGTTACTACCAAGGACTAGTCTCCTACGAGCAGTACTTC. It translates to CASSYYQGLVSYEQYF.